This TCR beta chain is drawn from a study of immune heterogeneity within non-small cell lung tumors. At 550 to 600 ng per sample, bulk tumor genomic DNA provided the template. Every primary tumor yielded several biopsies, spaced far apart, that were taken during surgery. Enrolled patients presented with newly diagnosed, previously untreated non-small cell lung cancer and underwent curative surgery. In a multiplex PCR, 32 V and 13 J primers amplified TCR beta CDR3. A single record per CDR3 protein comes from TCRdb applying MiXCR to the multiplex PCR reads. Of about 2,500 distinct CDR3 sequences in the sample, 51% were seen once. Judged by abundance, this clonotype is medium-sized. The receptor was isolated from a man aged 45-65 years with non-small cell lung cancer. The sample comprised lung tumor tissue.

The CDR3 loop reads CSARDRGASGSYNEQFF. Written as DNA, the CDR3 is TGCAGTGCTAGAGATCGGGGAGCTAGCGGAAGCTACAATGAGCAGTTCTTC. The chain is built from TRBV20-1 and TRBJ2-1; TRBD2 matches at 7 bases. The CDR3 sequence is 17 residues long. Germline CDR1 and CDR2: DFQATT and SNEGSKA (reference sequence). Trimming cost V 0 bases and J 3 bases; bases outside gene matches: 11.